Following are 26 T cell receptor beta chains from one sample sequenced in a study of CD8 T cells in Susac syndrome. The RNA, about 0.5 to 1 ug, was put through reverse transcription using random hexamers. TCRdb ran MiXCR on the immunoSEQ multiplex PCR reads and lists one entry per CDR3 protein. The table lists about 200,000 distinct CDR3 sequences, over 90% of them singletons. Sequenced input: CD4+ T cells from PBMCs. These receptors all come from a human donor with multiple sclerosis.

This chain uses TRBV29-1 with TRBJ1-1, with 9 positions matching TRBD1. The CDR3 totals 14 residues. Germline CDR1 and CDR2: SQVTM and ANQGSEA. The V and J ends lost 6 bases and 0 bases, in that order; junction bases with no gene match: 5. The CDR3 spells CSVGTGSMNTEAFF. As DNA, the CDR3 is TGCAGCGTAGGGACAGGGAGCATGAACACTGAAGCTTTCTTT.

The chain carries TRBV29-1 and TRBJ2-2, with 10 bases identical to TRBD1. With V trimmed by 5 bases and J by 3 bases, 15 bases remained unmatched. CDR3 length: 18 residues. Germline CDR1 reads SQVTM; CDR2 reads ANQGSEA. The CDR3 DNA is TGCAGCGTTTCCGGGACAGGGGTATGGGGGAGGTACACCGGGGAGCTGTTTTTT. It codes for CSVSGTGVWGRYTGELFF.

The V and J genes are TRBV2 and TRBJ1-6; 7 positions match TRBD1. CDR1 and CDR2 from the germline V gene are SNHLY and FYNNEI. V gave up 5 bases and J gave up 9 bases; unmatched junction bases: 1. This CDR3 region has 12 residues. This chain's CDR3 is CASSTGVSPLHF. The CDR3 nucleotides are TGTGCCAGCAGTACAGGGGTTTCACCCCTCCACTTT.

CDR3 region: CASSLFGQKTEAFF. DNA for the CDR3: TGTGCCAGCAGTTTATTCGGACAGAAGACTGAAGCTTTCTTT. The V call is TRBV27, the J call TRBJ1-1, with D perhaps matching TRBD1 (6 bases). The CDR3 is 14 amino acids. Trimming shortened V by 1 base and J by 5 bases, and 11 bases separated the two germline ends. In germline, CDR1 is MNHEY, CDR2 SMNVEV (reference sequence).

The chain combines TRBV9 with TRBJ2-3; no clear D gene. Germline loops: CDR1 SGDLS, CDR2 YYNGEE. Trimming took off 0 bases at V and 2 bases at J, with 16 bases between the two ends. This CDR3 spans 17 amino acids. This CDR3 is CASSVGIKGGTTDTQYF. The CDR3 nucleotides read TGTGCCAGCAGCGTAGGAATTAAGGGCGGAACCACAGATACGCAGTATTTT.

The rearrangement joins TRBV20-1 to TRBJ2-3, with 10 bases identical to TRBD2. The germline gives CDR1 DFQATT, CDR2 SNEGSKA (reference sequence). The CDR3 is 15 amino acids. J was trimmed by 4 bases and V by 5 bases; bases with no gene match: 9. The CDR3 sequence: CSAQSSGGASDTQYF. The CDR3 DNA follows: TGCAGTGCTCAATCGAGCGGGGGGGCTTCAGATACGCAGTATTTT.

Written as DNA, the CDR3 is TGTGCCAGCAGATACAGTAATTCACCCCTCCACTTT. Protein: CASRYSNSPLHF. The rearrangement uses TRBV3-1 and TRBJ1-6; D is unclear. This CDR3 region has 12 residues. Germline V gives CDR1 LGHDT, CDR2 YNNKEL (reference sequence). V was cut by 6 bases and J by 6 bases, with 6 bases left in between.

This rearrangement joins TRBV29-1 to TRBJ1-1; D possibly corresponds to TRBD1 (6 bases). V lost 4 bases and J lost 2, with 20 bases in between. Germline-derived CDR1 and CDR2 are SQVTM and ANQGSEA. The CDR3 runs 16 residues. For the CDR3, the DNA is TGCAGCGTTGTAACTGGGACATTCAGCGCTAACACTGAAGCTTTCTTT. Residues: CSVVTGTFSANTEAFF.

V and J are TRBV29-1 and TRBJ1-1, with D perhaps TRBD1 (6 bases). V was pared by 7 bases and J by 3 bases, with 15 bases between. Per germline, CDR1 SQVTM and CDR2 ANQGSEA. The CDR3 spans 13 residues. CDR3 loop: CSAAAGGDTEAFF. The CDR3 coding sequence is TGCAGCGCGGCGGCCGGGGGCGACACTGAAGCTTTCTTT.

The rearrangement uses TRBV5-4 and TRBJ1-2; TRBD1 is a possible D gene (5 bases). Germline loops: CDR1 SGHNT, CDR2 YYREEE (reference sequence). Deletions cut 0 bases from V and 4 bases from J, with 10 bases between. This CDR3 comprises 14 residues. Here the CDR3 DNA reads TGTGCCAGCAGCTTGGTTTCAGGGATCTATGGCTACACCTTC. It encodes CASSLVSGIYGYTF.

The chain employs TRBV6-6 and TRBJ2-7, with D perhaps given as TRBD1 or TRBD2 (6 bases each). The V and J ends lost 10 bases and 6 bases respectively, with 19 bases between them. CDR3 length: 13 amino acids. Germline assignment: CDR1 MNHNY and CDR2 SVGAGI (reference sequence). CDR3 nucleotides: TGTGCCACCCAGAGAGGGGGGCCAATCGAGCAGTACTTC. Translation: CATQRGGPIEQYF.

The chain has TRBV29-1 and TRBJ2-5; tentatively, D is TRBD2 (5 bases). Looked up from germline, CDR1 is SQVTM and CDR2 is ANQGSEA. The CDR3 sequence is 12 residues long. The CDR3 DNA reads TGCAGTGCAACGGGGTTCGGGGAGACCCAGTACTTC. Translating it yields CSATGFGETQYF.

The chain employs TRBV27 and TRBJ2-1, with D possibly being TRBD1 or TRBD2 (5 bases each). Germline V gene data show CDR1 as MNHEY and CDR2 as SMNVEV (reference sequence). Trimming cost V 1 base and J 7 bases, with 11 bases left between them. CDR3 length: 14 residues. CDR3 in amino acids: CASSLWDQGNEQFF. CDR3 DNA sequence: TGTGCCAGCAGTTTATGGGACCAAGGGAATGAGCAGTTCTTC.

The chain couples TRBV12-3 or TRBV12-4 to TRBJ1-2; D not certain. Trimming removed 5 bases from V and 4 bases from J, with 11 bases in between. The CDR3 runs to 13 residues. CDR3 sequence: CASSPRRFYGYTF. The CDR3 DNA is TGTGCCAGCAGTCCTAGGAGGTTCTATGGCTACACCTTC.

This chain joins TRBV3-1 and TRBJ2-7, with 7 bases fitting TRBD1. Germline CDR1 reads LGHDT; CDR2 reads YNNKEL (reference sequence). V shed 0 bases and J 6 bases; nucleotides not matched to a gene: 5. The CDR3 is 14 amino acids. CDR3: CASSQDFGDSEQYF. The CDR3 DNA follows: TGTGCCAGCAGCCAAGATTTTGGGGACAGCGAGCAGTACTTC.

The count of this clonotype is one. V usage is TRBV19 and J usage is TRBJ1-3; D is undetermined. With 5 bases removed from V and 0 bases from J, the gap between germline ends came to 8 bases. The CDR3 spans 14 residues. The germline gives CDR1 LNHDA, CDR2 SQIVND (reference sequence). The CDR3 is CASSPTISGNTIYF. The CDR3 coding sequence is TGTGCCAGTAGTCCCACGATCTCTGGAAACACCATATATTTT.

The CDR3, as DNA: TGTGCCTGGACCGACAGCTCCTATAATTCACCCCTCCACTTT. This encodes CAWTDSSYNSPLHF. J is TRBJ1-6 and V is TRBV30, with D possibly TRBD1 on 5 matching bases. Trimming left V 4 bases short and J 0 bases short, with 7 bases between. CDR1 and CDR2 (germline): GTSNPN, SVGIG (reference sequence). CDR3 size: 14 residues.

The rearrangement links TRBV19 to TRBJ2-7, with D possibly matching TRBD2 (7 bases). The germline V and J ends were trimmed by 4 bases and 9 bases, with 19 bases remaining between them. Germline assignment: CDR1 LNHDA and CDR2 SQIVND (reference sequence). The CDR3 spans 14 residues. The CDR3: CASSTGGAFTVQYF. For the CDR3, the DNA is TGTGCCAGTAGTACGGGGGGCGCTTTTACCGTGCAGTACTTC. Complete variable domain (other parts from reference TRBV19 and TRBJ2-7): DGGITQSPKYLFRKEGQNVTLSCEQNLNHDAMYWYRQDPGQGLRLIYYSQIVNDFQKGDIAEGYSVSREKKESFPLTVTSAQKNPTAFYLCASSTGGAFTVQYFGPGTRLTVT.

V and J are TRBV3-1 and TRBJ1-2; a weak D match, TRBD1 (5 bases). Trimming stripped 5 bases from V and 0 bases from J, with 7 bases between. CDR1 and CDR2 from the germline V gene are LGHDT and YNNKEL (reference sequence). This CDR3 comprises 13 residues. The CDR3 loop is CASSDSANYGYTF. The CDR3 coding sequence is TGTGCCAGCAGCGACAGTGCTAACTATGGCTACACCTTC.

This sequence joins TRBV3-1 and TRBJ2-3; TRBD2 agrees at 7 bases. Germline-derived CDR1 and CDR2 are LGHDT and YNNKEL (reference sequence). This CDR3 region has 14 residues. The ends lost 3 bases at V and 6 bases at J; junction bases unmatched: 6. The CDR3 reads CASSHRAGRDTQYF. The CDR3, as DNA: TGTGCCAGCAGCCATCGAGCGGGGAGGGATACGCAGTATTTT.

The genes are TRBV9 and TRBJ2-3; no firm D call. This CDR3 is built from 14 residues. The V end lost 4 bases, the J end lost 4 bases, and 13 bases lay between the germline ends. The germline CDR1 and CDR2 sequences are SGDLS and YYNGEE. The CDR3 spells CASSRSGTSDTQYF. The CDR3 DNA reads TGTGCCAGCAGCAGGTCAGGTACGTCAGATACGCAGTATTTT.

CDR3 DNA: TGTGCCAGCACTGGGGACACCGCAAGGGGCGAGCAGTACTTC. Its protein product is CASTGDTARGEQYF. This sequence joins TRBV12-3 or TRBV12-4 and TRBJ2-7, with TRBD1 as a possible D gene (6 bases). V was pared by 7 bases and J by 6 bases, with 19 bases between. The CDR3 loop spans 14 amino acids.

The J gene is TRBJ1-1, the V gene TRBV29-1; possibly TRBD1 for D (6 bases). The length of the CDR3 is 14 residues. Germline V gene sequence: CDR1 SQVTM, CDR2 ANQGSEA. V was clipped by 3 bases and J by 5 bases, with 16 bases between them. CDR3: CSVESGGWRTEAFF. DNA of the CDR3: TGCAGCGTTGAGTCCGGGGGCTGGAGGACTGAAGCTTTCTTT. The full variable domain, its missing parts supplied by reference TRBV29-1 and TRBJ1-1, is SAVISQKPSRDICQRGTSLTIQCQVDSQVTMMFWYRQQPGQSLTLIATANQGSEATYESGFVIDKFPISRPNLTFSTLTVSNMSPEDSSIYLCSVESGGWRTEAFFGQGTRLTVV.

This chain links TRBV29-1 with TRBJ2-1; tentatively, D is TRBD2 (5 bases). The CDR3 is made up of 12 amino acids. Trimming took off 4 bases at V and 8 bases at J, with 12 bases between the two ends. Germline V gene sequence: CDR1 SQVTM, CDR2 ANQGSEA. The CDR3 reads CSVGGYVDEQFF. The CDR3 DNA is TGCAGCGTTGGCGGGTACGTAGATGAGCAGTTCTTC.

The V gene is TRBV20-1, the J gene TRBJ2-3, with D tentatively TRBD1 or TRBD2 (5 bases each). The CDR3 has 15 amino acids. V shed 3 bases and J shed 4 bases, with 17 bases lying between them. Per germline, CDR1 DFQATT and CDR2 SNEGSKA (reference sequence). As DNA, the CDR3 is TGCAGTGCTAGTCCCGTGGGGCAGAGGGCAGATACGCAGTATTTT. It yields the protein CSASPVGQRADTQYF.

This clonotype was seen once. The J gene is TRBJ1-2, the V gene TRBV27, with D uncertain. V lost 6 bases and J 5 bases, leaving 13 bases between the germline ends. This CDR3 comprises 13 residues. Germline CDR1 is MNHEY and CDR2 is SMNVEV (reference sequence). The CDR3 region has the DNA TGTGCCAGCAGCCCTAAGGGTGGTTATGGCTACACCTTC. Encoded protein: CASSPKGGYGYTF.